The 17 T cell receptor beta chains in this list originate from one sample, sequenced in a study of regulatory T cells in long-lasting Graves disease. The sample's time point: persistent/refractory GD, antithyroid drugs over 5 years with positive TRAb. PBMC-extracted RNA yielded the TCR library. In building TCR beta libraries, iRepertoire HTBI primers were used together with Arm-PCR of CDR3 regions. TCRdb recomputed calls from the multiplex PCR reads with MiXCR, one row per CDR3 protein. The sample has about 660,000 distinct CDR3 sequences; around 30% are singletons. The source was peripheral blood mononuclear cells (PBMCs), collected when the disease was refractory, from a patient treated with antithyroid drugs. These receptors were collected from a female donor with Graves disease.

CDR3 protein: CASTSGARGYTF. The DNA for the CDR3 is TGTGCCAGCACCAGCGGGGCGCGGGGCTACACCTTC. This chain connects TRBV28 to TRBJ1-2; tentative D call: TRBD1 (5 bases). The CDR3 totals 12 residues. CDR1 and CDR2 (germline): MDHEN, SYDVKM. V was pared by 7 bases and J by 8 bases, with 14 bases between.

This clonotype was found a few times. This chain uses TRBV20-1 with TRBJ1-2; D not resolved. The germline V gene encodes CDR1 DFQATT and CDR2 SNEGSKA (reference sequence). The CDR3 length is 12 residues. V lost 0 bases to trimming and J lost 5 bases, with 7 bases between them. The CDR3 bases are TGCAGTGCTAGAGATCGTCTATATGGCTACACCTTC. As protein: CSARDRLYGYTF.

The V gene is TRBV7-9, the J gene TRBJ2-4; possibly TRBD1 or TRBD2 for D (6 bases each). Germline CDR1 reads SEHNR; CDR2 reads FQNEAQ (reference sequence). The CDR3 length is 20 residues. The V and J ends lost 5 bases and 0 bases respectively, with 26 bases between them. This CDR3 reads CASSAGGGLGSYIAKNIQYF. DNA of the CDR3: TGTGCCAGCAGCGCCGGGGGCGGGTTGGGGTCCTATATAGCCAAAAACATTCAGTACTTC.

This clonotype occurred many times. The chain couples TRBV12-3 or TRBV12-4 to TRBJ1-2; D is possibly TRBD1 (5 bases). There are 15 residues in the CDR3. Trimming pared 5 bases from V and 8 bases from J, leaving 21 bases between. CDR3 in amino acids: CASSQQNRMVGGYTF. In DNA form, the CDR3 reads TGTGCCAGCAGTCAACAGAACAGGATGGTTGGAGGCTACACCTTC.

The chain carries TRBV7-6 and TRBJ2-7; a possible D gene is TRBD2 (5 bases). The germline V gene encodes CDR1 SGHVS and CDR2 FNYEAQ. The CDR3 extends over 14 amino acids. Trimming removed 5 bases at V and 0 bases at J, with 11 bases between. The CDR3 bases are TGTGCCAGCAGCCCCAACGCGGGCTCCTACGAGCAGTACTTC. It encodes CASSPNAGSYEQYF.

There are a few counts of this clonotype. The chain links TRBV11-2 to TRBJ1-1, with D perhaps matching TRBD1 (6 bases). Germline CDR1 reads SGHAT; CDR2 reads FQNNGV. The V end was cut by 0 bases, the J end by 8 bases, with 10 bases between. The CDR3 spans 13 residues. The CDR3 here is CASSLDLTGEAFF. Written as DNA, the CDR3 is TGTGCCAGCAGCTTAGATCTTACAGGGGAAGCTTTCTTT.

The chain couples TRBV5-1 to TRBJ1-2, with D maybe TRBD1 (6 bases). V dropped 3 bases and J dropped 7 bases, with 16 bases sitting between them. The length of the CDR3 is 14 residues. Looked up from germline, CDR1 is SGHRS and CDR2 is YFSETQ. As DNA, the CDR3 is TGCGCCAGCAGCTGGGGTAACAGGGAGAGTGGCTACACCTTC. Residues: CASSWGNRESGYTF. The whole variable domain, remainder taken from reference TRBV5-1 and TRBJ1-2, is KAGVTQTPRYLIKTRGQQVTLSCSPISGHRSVSWYQQTPGQGLQFLFEYFSETQRNKGNFPGRFSGRQFSNSRSEMNVSTLELGDSALYLCASSWGNRESGYTFGSGTRLTVV.

This clonotype came up a few times. The chain is built from TRBV12-3 or TRBV12-4 and TRBJ2-2, with D hard to call. This CDR3 comprises 12 residues. V dropped 7 bases and J dropped 2 bases, with 5 bases sitting between them. Written as DNA, the CDR3 is TGTGCCAGCAAGCTTAACACCGGGGAGCTGTTTTTT. Amino acid sequence: CASKLNTGELFF.

This clonotype appeared a few times. This chain connects TRBV20-1 to TRBJ1-5, with TRBD1 as a possible D gene (6 bases). The germline V gene encodes CDR1 DFQATT and CDR2 SNEGSKA (reference sequence). Trimming pared 3 bases from V and 6 bases from J, leaving 12 bases between. This CDR3 has 13 residues. The CDR3 DNA reads as TGCAGTGCTAGTTCAGGGGCGGGTCAGCCCCAGCATTTT. It specifies CSASSGAGQPQHF.

This clonotype turned up a few times. This chain links TRBV11-2 with TRBJ1-1; 8 positions match TRBD1. The CDR3 runs 15 residues. Germline CDR1 reads SGHAT; CDR2 reads FQNNGV. V was clipped by 2 bases and J by 4 bases; unmatched bases: 6. CDR3 sequence reads: CASSLQGAVGTEAFF. The CDR3 nucleotides are TGTGCCAGCAGCTTACAGGGGGCCGTGGGCACTGAAGCTTTCTTT.

The chain combines TRBV20-1 with TRBJ1-5; D is perhaps TRBD1 (6 bases). CDR3 size: 14 residues. Trimming took off 0 bases at V and 4 bases at J, with 10 bases between the two ends. From germline, CDR1 is DFQATT and CDR2 SNEGSKA (reference sequence). CDR3 nucleotides: TGCAGTGCTAGAGAAGGGGGGGGAAATCAGCCCCAGCATTTT. The encoded protein is CSAREGGGNQPQHF.

This chain connects TRBV6-1 to TRBJ2-7, with 8 bases that match TRBD1. This CDR3 has 14 residues. Germline loops: CDR1 MNHNS, CDR2 SASEGT. The ends lost 4 bases at V and 0 bases at J; junction bases unmatched: 2. The chain's CDR3 is CASSGTGNSYEQYF. The CDR3 DNA follows: TGTGCCAGCAGTGGGACAGGGAACTCCTACGAGCAGTACTTC.

The chain recombines TRBV11-2 with TRBJ2-7; D is perhaps TRBD2 (6 bases). Germline CDR1 reads SGHAT; CDR2 reads FQNNGV. The CDR3 totals 14 residues. V shed 4 bases and J shed 4 bases, with 14 bases lying between them. In nucleotides, the CDR3 is TGTGCCAGCAGCTGGTTTGCGGGATCTTACGAGCAGTACTTC. Protein: CASSWFAGSYEQYF.

In DNA, the CDR3 is TGTGCCCTTCCCCGGGGACAGGGCTGGTACGAGCAGTACTTC. Translation gives CALPRGQGWYEQYF. This rearrangement joins TRBV27 to TRBJ2-7; TRBD1 agrees at 9 bases. V trimming: 11 bases; J trimming: 4 bases; junction bases outside the gene matches: 12. The CDR3 sequence is 14 residues long. Germline V gives CDR1 MNHEY, CDR2 SMNVEV (reference sequence).

The chain employs TRBV12-3 or TRBV12-4 and TRBJ2-3, with TRBD2 matching over 8 bases. Trimming removed 5 bases from V and 2 bases from J; junction bases left unmatched: 9. The CDR3 covers 16 residues. The CDR3 here is CASSPRAGVPTDTQYF. The CDR3 region has the DNA TGTGCCAGCAGTCCTAGAGCGGGAGTGCCCACAGATACGCAGTATTTT.

The chain uses TRBV18 and TRBJ2-5; perhaps TRBD1 as D (5 bases). Per the germline V gene, CDR1 is KGHSH and CDR2 is LQKENI. V dropped 8 bases and J dropped 1 base, with 11 bases sitting between them. This CDR3 comprises 13 residues. CDR3 loop: CASSKTVQETQYF. For the CDR3, the DNA is TGTGCCAGCAGCAAGACAGTCCAAGAGACCCAGTACTTC.

The V and J genes are TRBV6-2 or TRBV6-3 and TRBJ1-2; 10 positions agree with TRBD1. The V gene end was trimmed by 6 bases and the J gene end by 6 bases; junction bases not matched to a gene: 10. Germline CDR1 MNHEY, CDR2 SVGEGT. CDR3 length: 15 residues. Here the CDR3 DNA reads TGTGCCAGCAGCCCCGGGACAGGGGAGAGGGATGGCTACACCTTC. The encoded protein is CASSPGTGERDGYTF.